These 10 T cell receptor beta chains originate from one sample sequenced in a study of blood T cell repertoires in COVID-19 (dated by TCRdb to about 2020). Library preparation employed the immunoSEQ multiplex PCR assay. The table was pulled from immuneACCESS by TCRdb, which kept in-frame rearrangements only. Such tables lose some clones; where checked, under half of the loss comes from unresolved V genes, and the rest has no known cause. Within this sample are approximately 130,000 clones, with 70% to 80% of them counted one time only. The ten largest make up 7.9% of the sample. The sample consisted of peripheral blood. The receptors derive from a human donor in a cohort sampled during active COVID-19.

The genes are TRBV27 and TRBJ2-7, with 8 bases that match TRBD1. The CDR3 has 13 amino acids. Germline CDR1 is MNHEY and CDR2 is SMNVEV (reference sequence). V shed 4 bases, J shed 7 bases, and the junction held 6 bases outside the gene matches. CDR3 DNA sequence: TGTGCCAGCAGTTGGGGACAGGATGGAGAGCAGTACTTC. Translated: CASSWGQDGEQYF.

CDR3 bases: TGTGCCAGCAGCCCGTTACTAGCGGCAGATACGCAGTATTTT. Protein: CASSPLLAADTQYF. The J gene is TRBJ2-3, the V gene TRBV6-1; TRBD2 agrees at 8 bases. CDR1 MNHNS and CDR2 SASEGT come from the germline V gene. Trimming removed 6 bases from V and 4 bases from J; junction bases left unmatched: 6. CDR3 length: 14 residues.

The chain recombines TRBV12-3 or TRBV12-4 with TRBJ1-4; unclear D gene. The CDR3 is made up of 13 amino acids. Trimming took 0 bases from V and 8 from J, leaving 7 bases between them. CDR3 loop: CASSLASGEKLFF. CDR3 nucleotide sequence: TGTGCCAGCAGTTTAGCGTCAGGAGAAAAACTGTTTTTT.

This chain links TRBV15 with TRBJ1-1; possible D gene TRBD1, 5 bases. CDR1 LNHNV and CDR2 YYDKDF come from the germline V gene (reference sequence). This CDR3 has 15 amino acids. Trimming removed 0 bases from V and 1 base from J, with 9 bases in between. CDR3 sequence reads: CATSRDFDRNTEAFF. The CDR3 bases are TGTGCCACCAGCAGAGATTTCGACAGGAACACTGAAGCTTTCTTT.

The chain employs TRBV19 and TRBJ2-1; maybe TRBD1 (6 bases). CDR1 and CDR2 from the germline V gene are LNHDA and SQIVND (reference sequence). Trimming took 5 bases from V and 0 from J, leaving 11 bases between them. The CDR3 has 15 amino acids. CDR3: CASSPRDNSYNEQFF. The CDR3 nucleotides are TGTGCCAGTAGTCCCCGGGACAACTCCTACAATGAGCAGTTCTTC.

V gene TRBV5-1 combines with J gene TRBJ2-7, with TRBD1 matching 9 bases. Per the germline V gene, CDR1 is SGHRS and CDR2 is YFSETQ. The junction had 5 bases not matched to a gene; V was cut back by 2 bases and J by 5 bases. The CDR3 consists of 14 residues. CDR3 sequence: CASSLGQGRNEQYF. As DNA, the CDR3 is TGCGCCAGCAGCTTAGGACAGGGGCGGAACGAGCAGTACTTC.

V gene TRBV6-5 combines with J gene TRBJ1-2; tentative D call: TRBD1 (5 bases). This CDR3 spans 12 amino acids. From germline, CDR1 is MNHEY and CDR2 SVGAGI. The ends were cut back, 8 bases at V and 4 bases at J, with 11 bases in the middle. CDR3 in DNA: TGTGCCAGCTCCTGGCAGGGCTATGGCTACACCTTC. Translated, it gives CASSWQGYGYTF.

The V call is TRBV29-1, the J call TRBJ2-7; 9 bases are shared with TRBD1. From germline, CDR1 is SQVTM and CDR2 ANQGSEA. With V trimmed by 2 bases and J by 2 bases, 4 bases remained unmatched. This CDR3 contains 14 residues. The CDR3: CSVEKDRGTYEQYF. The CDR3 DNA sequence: TGCAGCGTTGAAAAGGACAGGGGCACCTACGAGCAGTACTTC.

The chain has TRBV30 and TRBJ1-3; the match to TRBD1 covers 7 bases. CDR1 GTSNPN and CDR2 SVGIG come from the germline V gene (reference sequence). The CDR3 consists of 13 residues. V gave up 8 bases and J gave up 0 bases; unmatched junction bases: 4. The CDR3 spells CARQGTSGNTIYF. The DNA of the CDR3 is TGTGCCCGACAGGGAACCTCTGGAAACACCATATATTTT.

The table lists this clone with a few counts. For the CDR3, the DNA is TGTGCCAGCAGCGTCTTTGGGGCCAACGTCCTGACTTTC. Encoded protein: CASSVFGANVLTF. The chain uses TRBV7-9 and TRBJ2-6; D unclear. The CDR3 loop spans 13 amino acids. The ends were cut back, 5 bases at V and 3 bases at J, with 5 bases in the middle. Germline CDR1 SEHNR, CDR2 FQNEAQ (reference sequence).